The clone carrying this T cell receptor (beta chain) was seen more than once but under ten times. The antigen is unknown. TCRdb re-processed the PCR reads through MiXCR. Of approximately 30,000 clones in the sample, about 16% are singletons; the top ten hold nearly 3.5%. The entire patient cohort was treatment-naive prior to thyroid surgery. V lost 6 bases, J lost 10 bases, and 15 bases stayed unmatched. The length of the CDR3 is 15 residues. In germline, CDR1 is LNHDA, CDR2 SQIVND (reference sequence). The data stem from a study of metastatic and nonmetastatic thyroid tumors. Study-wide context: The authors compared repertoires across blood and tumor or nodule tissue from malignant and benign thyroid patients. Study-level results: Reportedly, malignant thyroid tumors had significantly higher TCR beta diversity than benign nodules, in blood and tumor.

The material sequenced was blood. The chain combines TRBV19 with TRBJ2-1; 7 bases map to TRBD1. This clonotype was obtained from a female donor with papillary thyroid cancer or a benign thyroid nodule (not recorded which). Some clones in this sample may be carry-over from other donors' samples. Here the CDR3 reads CASREIGGAPEEQFF. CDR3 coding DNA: TGTGCCAGTAGGGAGATAGGGGGCGCGCCTGAGGAGCAGTTCTTC.